This T cell receptor (beta chain) was identified in a study of somatic mutations in cytotoxic T cells in rheumatoid arthritis. Background on the study: Certain V beta antibody-stained T-cell populations, V beta1+ cells sequenced for TCRB among them, were flow-sorted to nearly 100% purity. Points from the study as a whole: Expanded CD8+ clones had unknown antigen targets.

Separation of CD4+ and CD8+ cells was performed by positive magnetic bead selection, and purity was verified by flow cytometry. Details on this clone: The target antigen is unknown.

In germline, CDR1 is SGHRS, CDR2 YFSETQ. Losses at the gene ends were 0 bases for V and 1 base for J; bases not matched to a gene: 6. The CDR3 is 16 amino acids. The method was immunoSEQ multiplex PCR; TCRdb's version includes in-frame clones alone and lacks a portion of them. The sample holds just under 7,500 clones, 75% to 90% seen once. The chain has TRBV5-1 and TRBJ2-5; 7 positions agree with TRBD2. This receptor was identified in a man aged 40-49 years with rheumatoid arthritis. The sequencing sample was made of CD8+ T cells sorted from blood. This CDR3 is CASSLVGGGPQETQYF. The CDR3 DNA reads TGCGCCAGCAGCTTGGTTGGCGGGGGTCCCCAAGAGACCCAGTACTTC.